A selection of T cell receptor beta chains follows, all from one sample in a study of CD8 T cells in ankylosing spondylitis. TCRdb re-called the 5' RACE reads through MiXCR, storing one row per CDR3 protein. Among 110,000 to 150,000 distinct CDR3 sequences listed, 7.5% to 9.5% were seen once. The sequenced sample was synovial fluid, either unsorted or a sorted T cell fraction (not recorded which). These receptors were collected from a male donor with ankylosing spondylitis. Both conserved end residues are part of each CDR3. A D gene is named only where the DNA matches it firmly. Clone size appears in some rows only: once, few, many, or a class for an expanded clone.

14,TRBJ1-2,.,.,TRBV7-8,CASSLERAGYGYTF,TGTGCCAGCAGCTTAGAAAGGGCCGGCTATGGCTACACCTTC
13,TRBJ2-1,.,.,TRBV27,CATMRRRDNEQFF,TGTGCCACCATGCGGAGACGGGACAATGAGCAGTTCTTC
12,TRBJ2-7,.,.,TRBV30,CAWKTDQYEQYF,TGTGCCTGGAAGACCGACCAATACGAGCAGTACTTC
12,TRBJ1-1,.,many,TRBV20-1,CSARAPPNEAFF,TGCAGTGCTAGGGCTCCACCGAACGAAGCTTTCTTT
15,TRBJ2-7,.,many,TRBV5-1,CASSWDGTQIYEQYF,TGCGCCAGCAGCTGGGACGGAACACAGATCTACGAGCAGTACTTC
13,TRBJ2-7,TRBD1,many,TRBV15,CATSRDPTGAQYF,TGTGCCACCAGCAGAGATCCGACAGGGGCGCAGTACTTC
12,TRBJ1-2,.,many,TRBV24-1,CATADGAYGYTF,TGTGCCACTGCGGACGGAGCCTATGGCTACACCTTC
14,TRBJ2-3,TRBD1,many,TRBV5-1,CASSLRQGEDTQYF,TGCGCCAGCAGCTTGAGACAGGGGGAAGATACGCAGTATTTT
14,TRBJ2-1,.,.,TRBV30,CAWSLLTSYNEQFF,TGTGCCTGGAGTCTTTTAACCTCCTACAATGAGCAGTTCTTC
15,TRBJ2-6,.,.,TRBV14,CASSQDGSGANVLTF,TGTGCCAGCAGCCAAGACGGGAGTGGGGCCAACGTCCTGACTTTC
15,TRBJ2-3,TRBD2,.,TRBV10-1,CASSDSGRAQDTQYF,TGCGCCAGCAGTGATAGCGGGAGGGCTCAAGATACGCAGTATTTT
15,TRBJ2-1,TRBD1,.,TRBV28,CASRGTGTGRNEQFF,TGTGCCAGCAGGGGTACCGGGACAGGGCGCAATGAGCAGTTCTTC
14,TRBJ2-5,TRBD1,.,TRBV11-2,CASSFTGGQDSQYF,TGTGCCAGCAGCTTCACAGGGGGACAAGATAGCCAGTACTTC
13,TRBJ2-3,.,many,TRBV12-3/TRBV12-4,CASSLGITDTQYF,TGTGCCAGCAGTTTGGGAATCACAGATACGCAGTATTTT
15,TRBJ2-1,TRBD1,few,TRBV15,CATSRAGTGRNEQFF,TGTGCCACCAGCAGAGCCGGGACAGGTAGAAATGAGCAGTTCTTC
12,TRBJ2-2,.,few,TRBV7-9,CASYVRPGELFF,TGTGCCAGCTATGTGCGGCCCGGGGAGCTGTTTTTT
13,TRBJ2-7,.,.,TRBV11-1,CASSPDTTYEQYF,TGTGCCAGCAGCCCGGACACTACCTACGAGCAGTACTTC
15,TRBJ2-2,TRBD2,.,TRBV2,CASTDRSGGTGELFF,TGTGCCAGCACCGATAGGAGCGGGGGCACCGGGGAGCTGTTTTTT
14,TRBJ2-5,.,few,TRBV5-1,CASSYYSAQETQYF,TGCGCCAGCAGTTACTACTCGGCCCAAGAGACCCAGTACTTC
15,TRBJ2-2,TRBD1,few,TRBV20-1,CSALGTDLNTGELFF,TGCAGTGCCCTAGGGACAGACCTGAACACCGGGGAGCTGTTTTTT
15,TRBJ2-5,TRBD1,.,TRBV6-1,CASGFTGGRQETQYF,TGTGCCAGCGGATTTACAGGGGGGAGGCAAGAGACCCAGTACTTC
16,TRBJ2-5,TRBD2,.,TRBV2,CASSGGSGGTQETQYF,TGTGCCAGCAGTGGGGGTAGCGGGGGAACACAAGAGACCCAGTACTTC
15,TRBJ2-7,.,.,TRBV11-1,CASSLAAGWDGEQYF,TGTGCCAGCAGCTTAGCGGCAGGATGGGACGGCGAGCAGTACTTC
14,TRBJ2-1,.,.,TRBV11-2,CASSLRVKEGEQFF,TGTGCCAGCAGCTTAAGGGTAAAAGAAGGTGAGCAGTTCTTC
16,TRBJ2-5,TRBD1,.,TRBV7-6,CASSSGGQGAQETQYF,TGTGCCAGCAGCTCTGGCGGACAGGGGGCCCAAGAGACCCAGTACTTC
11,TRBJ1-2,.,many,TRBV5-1,CASSSMDGYTF,TGCGCCAGCAGCTCTATGGATGGCTACACCTTC
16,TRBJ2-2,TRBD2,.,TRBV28,CASSLFASGNTGELFF,TGTGCCAGCAGTTTATTCGCTAGCGGGAACACCGGGGAGCTGTTTTTT
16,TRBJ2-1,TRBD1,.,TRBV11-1,CASSFLSGGAYNEQFF,TGTGCCAGCAGCTTCCTATCAGGGGGCGCCTACAATGAGCAGTTCTTC
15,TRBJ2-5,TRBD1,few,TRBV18,CASSVTGQEGETQYF,TGTGCCAGCTCAGTCACGGGACAGGAGGGAGAGACCCAGTACTTC
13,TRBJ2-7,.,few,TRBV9,CASSVGAAEEQYF,TGTGCCAGCAGCGTAGGGGCAGCAGAGGAGCAGTACTTC
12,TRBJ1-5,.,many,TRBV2,CASASSNQPQHF,TGTGCCAGCGCTAGTAGCAATCAGCCCCAGCATTTT
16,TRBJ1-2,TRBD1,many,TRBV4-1,CASSQAGQGLSYGYTF,TGCGCCAGCAGCCAAGCGGGACAGGGTCTCTCCTATGGCTACACCTTC
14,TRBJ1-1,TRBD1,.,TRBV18,CASSPGQARTEAFF,TGTGCCAGCTCACCCGGACAGGCAAGGACTGAAGCTTTCTTT
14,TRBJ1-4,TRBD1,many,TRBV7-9,CASSLRDSNEKLFF,TGTGCCAGCAGCTTAAGGGACAGCAATGAAAAACTGTTTTTT
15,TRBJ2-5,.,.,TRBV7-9,CASEVRGGLIETQYF,TGTGCCAGCGAAGTCAGGGGTGGGTTAATTGAGACCCAGTACTTC
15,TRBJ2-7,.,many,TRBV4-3,CASSQDLGQSYEQYF,TGCGCCAGCAGCCAAGATCTTGGGCAAAGCTACGAGCAGTACTTC
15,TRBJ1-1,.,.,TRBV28,CASSFPRHDFTEAFF,TGTGCCAGCAGTTTCCCTAGACACGACTTCACTGAAGCTTTCTTT
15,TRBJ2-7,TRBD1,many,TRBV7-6,CASSLGGTGFYEQYF,TGTGCCAGCAGCTTAGGAGGGACAGGGTTCTACGAGCAGTACTTC
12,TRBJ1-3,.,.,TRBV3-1,CARSQGGNTIYF,TGTGCCAGGAGCCAAGGGGGAAACACCATATATTTT
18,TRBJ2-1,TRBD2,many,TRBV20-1,CSARVYPSGRAPYNEQFF,TGCAGTGCTAGAGTCTATCCTAGCGGGAGGGCCCCCTACAATGAGCAGTTCTTC
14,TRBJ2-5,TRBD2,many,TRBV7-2,CASSLNSGPETQYF,TGTGCCAGCAGCCTAAATAGCGGGCCAGAGACCCAGTACTTC
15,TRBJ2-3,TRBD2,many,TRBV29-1,CSVGGRAGTSDTQYF,TGCAGCGTTGGAGGCAGGGCCGGGACTAGTGATACGCAGTATTTT
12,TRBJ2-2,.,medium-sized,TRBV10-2,CASRLSAGELFF,TGCGCCAGTAGACTATCGGCCGGGGAGCTGTTTTTT
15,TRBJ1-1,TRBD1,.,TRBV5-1,CASTQQGLGDTEAFF,TGCGCCAGCACACAACAGGGGTTAGGGGACACTGAAGCTTTCTTT
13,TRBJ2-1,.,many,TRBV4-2,CASSRAGNNEQFF,TGTGCCAGCAGCCGGGCAGGGAACAATGAGCAGTTCTTC
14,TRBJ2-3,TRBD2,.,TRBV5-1,CASTVSGSTDTQYF,TGCGCCAGCACGGTTAGCGGGAGCACAGATACGCAGTATTTT
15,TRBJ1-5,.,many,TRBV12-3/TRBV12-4,CASSFRDGSNQPQHF,TGTGCCAGCAGTTTCCGGGATGGGAGCAATCAGCCCCAGCATTTT
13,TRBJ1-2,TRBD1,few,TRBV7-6,CASSGQGLYGYTF,TGTGCCAGCAGCGGACAGGGATTGTATGGCTACACCTTC
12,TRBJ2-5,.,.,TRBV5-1,CASAYLKETQYF,TGCGCCAGCGCTTACCTAAAAGAGACCCAGTACTTC
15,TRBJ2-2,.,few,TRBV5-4,CASSPQLVNTGELFF,TGTGCCAGCAGCCCCCAACTAGTGAACACCGGGGAGCTGTTTTTT
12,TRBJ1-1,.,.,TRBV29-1,CSVGGGDTEAFF,TGCAGCGTTGGTGGGGGCGACACTGAAGCTTTCTTT
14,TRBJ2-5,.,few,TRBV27,CASSLGFWSETQYF,TGTGCCAGCAGTTTAGGGTTCTGGTCGGAGACCCAGTACTTC